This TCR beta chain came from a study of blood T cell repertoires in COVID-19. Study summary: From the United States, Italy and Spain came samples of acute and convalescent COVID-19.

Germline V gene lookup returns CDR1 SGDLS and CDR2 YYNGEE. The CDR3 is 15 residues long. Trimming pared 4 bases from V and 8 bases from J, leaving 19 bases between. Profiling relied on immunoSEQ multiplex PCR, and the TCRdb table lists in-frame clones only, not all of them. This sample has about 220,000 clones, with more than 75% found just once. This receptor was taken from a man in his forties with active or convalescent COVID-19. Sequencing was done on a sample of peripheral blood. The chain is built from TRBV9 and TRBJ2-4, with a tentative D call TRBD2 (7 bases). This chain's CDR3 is CASSFQGGAGDIQYF. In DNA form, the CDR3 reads TGTGCCAGCAGCTTTCAAGGGGGGGCAGGAGACATTCAGTACTTC.